The present TCR beta chain was sequenced within a study of blood T cells in healthy people across ages. The individuals who served as donors were healthy Caucasians living in Russia, aged about 6 to 100. Total RNA extracted from each sample amounted to at least 6 micrograms. The trim removed 1 base at V and 10 bases at J, leaving 8 bases unmatched. The CDR3 is made up of 15 amino acids. The germline CDR1 and CDR2 sequences are SNHLY and FYNNEI. This clonotype has only one observation. A read error may explain this, as a much larger clone is one base away. A second roughly 7 to 12 cycle PCR used barcoded and J-beta primers. Every cDNA was tagged by a template-switch adaptor with 12 random nucleotides. TCRdb called the 5' RACE reads again in MiXCR, with one record for every CDR3 protein. The sample has more than 750,000 distinct CDR3 sequences, 25% to 30% seen once. The same specimen was also included in a second study, on T cells of mothers and their children.

The chain joins TRBV2 to TRBJ2-1; 9 bases agree with TRBD1. This clonotype was sampled from a woman in her forties in good health. The sequenced material came from blood. CDR3 sequence (DNA): TGTGCCAGCAGTGAAGGCGACAGGGGGATATACGAGCAGTTCTTC. Translated, it gives CASSEGDRGIYEQFF.